This is a list of T cell receptor beta chains from one sample in a study of Tregs in tolerant kidney transplant recipients. Produced via immunoSEQ multiplex PCR; TCRdb's table is partial and in-frame only. The sample has about 110,000 clones; roughly 90% are singletons. The material was CD4+ T cells from blood, obtained before the transplant. The receptors were sampled from a human donor who received a combined kidney and bone marrow transplant. Both conserved end residues are part of each CDR3. Fields, in order: clone size, CDR3 length, J gene, D gene, V gene, CDR3 DNA, CDR3 protein. D genes are given only for firm matches. Size is omitted from some rows. Given values are once, few, many or a class for expanded clones.

>-|13|TRBJ2-1|-|TRBV11-3
TGTGCCAGCAGCTCGGACGGGCAGGGTGAGCAGTTCTTC
CASSSDGQGEQFF
>-|15|TRBJ1-5|TRBD1|TRBV5-1
TGCGCCAGCAGCTGGGGGACAGGGGCAGATCAGCCCCAGCATTTT
CASSWGTGADQPQHF
>-|13|TRBJ2-7|-|TRBV30
TGTGCCTGGAGTGGACAGTTCTCCTACGAGCAGTACTTC
CAWSGQFSYEQYF
>-|15|TRBJ2-7|TRBD2|TRBV6-1
TGTGCCAGCAGGGCTACTAGCGGGGGCTCCTACGAGCAGTACTTC
CASRATSGGSYEQYF
>once|16|TRBJ2-2|-|TRBV28
TGTGCCAGCAGTTTATCGGGAGTAGGGAACACCGGGGAGCTGTTTTTT
CASSLSGVGNTGELFF
>-|14|TRBJ2-2|-|TRBV7-6
TGTGCCAGCAGCATAACAGGACATCCTGGGGAGCTGTTTTTT
CASSITGHPGELFF
>-|13|TRBJ1-4|TRBD1|TRBV18
TGTGCCAGCGCGGACAGGGTAGAGGAAAAACTGTTTTTT
CASADRVEEKLFF
>-|16|TRBJ1-5|-|TRBV28
TGTGCCAGCAGTTTAAGACGGCAAGGGGGCAATCAGCCCCAGCATTTT
CASSLRRQGGNQPQHF
>-|13|TRBJ1-6|-|TRBV27
TGTGCCAGCAGCCGTTGGGGCAATTCACCCCTCCACTTT
CASSRWGNSPLHF
>-|15|TRBJ2-7|-|TRBV10-1
TGCGCCAGCAGTGAGAACCTCCGGGACACCAAAGGGCAGTACTTC
CASSENLRDTKGQYF
>-|15|TRBJ1-5|TRBD1|TRBV7-2
TGTGCCAGCAGCTTCGGCTCGACAGGGTCTCAGCCCCAGCATTTT
CASSFGSTGSQPQHF
>-|17|TRBJ1-3|TRBD1|TRBV9
TGTGCCAGCAGCGTAGATTTGAGGGGGCAGGCGGGAAACACCATATATTTT
CASSVDLRGQAGNTIYF
>-|15|TRBJ2-2|TRBD1|TRBV5-1
TGCGCCAGCAGCCGCCCGGGACAGGGGCGAGGGGAGCTGTTTTTT
CASSRPGQGRGELFF
>-|16|TRBJ1-2|TRBD1|TRBV5-4
TGTGCCAGCAGCCGTGGACAGGGGGCCGTAGTCTATGGCTACACCTTC
CASSRGQGAVVYGYTF
>-|17|TRBJ2-3|TRBD2|TRBV10-3
TGTGCCATCAGGCCCTCGGGACTAGCGGCTAGCACAGATACGCAGTATTTT
CAIRPSGLAASTDTQYF
>once|12|TRBJ2-1|TRBD2|TRBV30
TGTGCCTGGAGGGTACTAGCGGTTGAGCAGTTCTTC
CAWRVLAVEQFF
>-|19|TRBJ2-1|TRBD2|TRBV7-2
TGTGCCAGCAGCCCATGGACTAGTTGGTCCGAGCGCTCCTACAATGAGCAGTTCTTC
CASSPWTSWSERSYNEQFF
>-|15|TRBJ2-2|-|TRBV19
TGTGCCAGTACCTCCTCCGCGGCGAACACCGGGGAGCTGTTTTTT
CASTSSAANTGELFF
>-|15|TRBJ2-1|-|TRBV15
TGTGCCACCAGCTGGCGGGGCTTCACGGCCAATGAGCAGTTCTTC
CATSWRGFTANEQFF
>-|15|TRBJ2-7|TRBD2|TRBV7-2
TGTGCCAGCAGCTTAGGCCCCAACCGGGGGGGCGAGCAGTACTTC
CASSLGPNRGGEQYF
>-|16|TRBJ2-7|-|TRBV4-1
TGCGCCAGCAGCCAAGAAAAGAGGGCGGACTCCTACGAGCAGTACTTC
CASSQEKRADSYEQYF
>-|16|TRBJ2-5|TRBD2|TRBV5-8
TGTGCCAGCAGCTACCCGAGCGGGAGGGGAGGGGAGACCCAGTACTTC
CASSYPSGRGGETQYF